One and the same sample provided the 13 T cell receptor beta chains below, sequenced in a study of shared clonotypes between healthy human individuals. Repertoires were generated with immunoSEQ multiplex PCR, while TCRdb's copy carries only in-frame clones and drops some. This sample yields 600,000 to 750,000 clones, of which roughly 78% are seen a single time; less than 2% belongs to the top ten. Sequenced material: memory CD4+ T cells sorted from blood. Regarding subset: CD45RA-negative fraction. The receptors originated from a woman aged 30 to 39 in good health.

V is TRBV19 and J is TRBJ2-1; TRBD2 matches at 9 bases. CDR1 and CDR2 (germline): LNHDA, SQIVND (reference sequence). J was trimmed by 9 bases and V by 0 bases; bases with no gene match: 6. The CDR3 length is 15 residues. The CDR3 spells CASSIETSGVGEQFF. The DNA of the CDR3 is TGTGCCAGTAGTATAGAGACTAGCGGCGTTGGTGAGCAGTTCTTC.

The V call is TRBV7-9, the J call TRBJ2-7; possible D gene TRBD1, 5 bases. Trimming removed 2 bases from V and 5 bases from J, with 10 bases in between. This CDR3 is 13 amino acids long. The germline CDR1 and CDR2 sequences are SEHNR and FQNEAQ (reference sequence). CDR3 residues: CASSLQGIHEQYF. DNA for the CDR3: TGTGCCAGCAGCTTACAGGGTATCCACGAGCAGTACTTC.

The table lists this clone with a count of one. This chain links TRBV11-3 with TRBJ2-1; 12 bases align to TRBD2. Germline CDR1 is SGHNT and CDR2 is YENEEA. The CDR3 has 15 amino acids. V shed 5 bases and J 10 bases; nucleotides not matched to a gene: 9. The CDR3 loop is CASSRLAGEMGEQFF. The DNA for the CDR3 is TGTGCCAGCAGCAGACTAGCGGGAGAAATGGGGGAGCAGTTCTTC.

The chain links TRBV5-4 to TRBJ1-1; no firm D call. V was trimmed by 6 bases and J by 1 base, leaving 10 bases between them. Germline-derived CDR1 and CDR2 are SGHNT and YYREEE (reference sequence). CDR3 length equals 13 residues. The chain's CDR3 is CASIDTQNTEAFF. In nucleotides, the CDR3 is TGTGCCAGCATCGACACCCAGAACACTGAAGCTTTCTTT.

This clone was counted a single time. The chain recombines TRBV20-1 with TRBJ2-7; D uncertain. Per the germline V gene, CDR1 is DFQATT and CDR2 is SNEGSKA (reference sequence). The V end lost 7 bases, the J end lost 5 bases, and 12 bases lay between the germline ends. The CDR3 has 11 residues. The CDR3 nucleotides read TGCAGTGTTCAGACTGAGAACGAGCAGTACTTC. Translation: CSVQTENEQYF.

The chain recombines TRBV19 with TRBJ1-5, with D tentatively TRBD1 (5 bases). The V end lost 1 base, the J end lost 6 bases, and 13 bases lay between the germline ends. CDR3 length: 15 residues. Per the germline V gene, CDR1 is LNHDA and CDR2 is SQIVND (reference sequence). The CDR3 protein is CASSIGRGVSQPQHF. CDR3 nucleotides: TGTGCCAGTAGTATAGGTCGGGGGGTGTCTCAGCCCCAGCATTTT.

This sequence joins TRBV28 and TRBJ2-7, with TRBD2 identical over 8 bases. There are 14 residues in the CDR3. J gave up 5 bases and V 1 base, and 4 bases lay outside the gene matches. The germline V gene encodes CDR1 MDHEN and CDR2 SYDVKM. The CDR3 DNA is TGTGCCAGCAGTTTATTAGCGGGAAGGAACGAGCAGTACTTC. This gives the protein CASSLLAGRNEQYF.

This clone has only one observation. The chain recombines TRBV19 with TRBJ1-4; D unclear. Trimming took 7 bases from V and 8 from J, leaving 17 bases between them. CDR3 length: 14 residues. Looked up from germline, CDR1 is LNHDA and CDR2 is SQIVND (reference sequence). The CDR3 spells CASTSIGGVEKLFF. The CDR3 DNA reads as TGTGCCAGTACCTCGATCGGCGGGGTGGAAAAACTGTTTTTT. The complete variable domain, with remaining parts taken from reference TRBV19 and TRBJ1-4, reads DGGITQSPKYLFRKEGQNVTLSCEQNLNHDAMYWYRQDPGQGLRLIYYSQIVNDFQKGDIAEGYSVSREKKESFPLTVTSAQKNPTAFYLCASTSIGGVEKLFFGSGTQLSVL.

The chain is built from TRBV6-5 and TRBJ2-1, with a possible D match to TRBD1 (5 bases). The germline V and J ends were trimmed by 0 bases and 5 bases, with 8 bases remaining between them. This CDR3 has 14 residues. Per germline, CDR1 MNHEY and CDR2 SVGAGI. CDR3: CASSYSGPDNEQFF. The CDR3 DNA sequence: TGTGCCAGCAGTTACTCGGGGCCGGACAATGAGCAGTTCTTC.

The rearrangement uses TRBV5-1 and TRBJ2-1; D may be TRBD2 (6 bases). Germline-derived CDR1 and CDR2 are SGHRS and YFSETQ. V was trimmed by 7 bases and J by 4 bases, leaving 18 bases between them. This CDR3 spans 15 amino acids. DNA for the CDR3: TGCGCCAGCGCGTCCCGGACTACCCAATACAATGAGCAGTTCTTC. It translates to CASASRTTQYNEQFF.

For the CDR3, the DNA is TGCGCCAGCAGCCAAGATACCCTAAGACAGGGGGTCGCCTACGAGCAGTACTTC. Amino acid sequence: CASSQDTLRQGVAYEQYF. This chain links TRBV4-1 with TRBJ2-7, with 9 positions matching TRBD1. V lost 0 bases to trimming and J lost 2 bases; unmatched junction nucleotides: 11. Germline CDR1 reads MGHRA; CDR2 reads YSYEKL. The length of the CDR3 is 18 residues.

Turning to this clone: The sample carries other DNA sequences with the same CDR3. This sequence joins TRBV15 and TRBJ2-5; 7 positions match TRBD2. CDR3 length equals 15 residues. The V segment lost 1 base and the J segment 3 bases; nucleotides outside the gene matches: 5. Looked up from germline, CDR1 is LNHNV and CDR2 is YYDKDF (reference sequence). The CDR3 DNA reads as TGTGCCACCAGCAGAGCCGGTCTAGCGGAAGAGACCCAGTACTTC. Amino acid sequence: CATSRAGLAEETQYF. The variable domain in full, completed from reference TRBV15 and TRBJ2-5, reads DAMVIQNPRYQVTQFGKPVTLSCSQTLNHNVMYWYQQKSSQAPKLLFHYYDKDFNNEADTPDNFQSRRPNTSFCFLDIRSPGLGDTAMYLCATSRAGLAEETQYFGPGTRLLVL.

This clone was seen repeatedly, ten times or more. This rearrangement joins TRBV13 to TRBJ2-1, with TRBD2 identical over 10 bases. This CDR3 is 14 amino acids long. With 3 bases clipped from V and 8 bases from J, the junction kept 4 bases outside the gene matches. Germline V lookup: CDR1 PRHDT, CDR2 FYEKMQ (reference sequence). The CDR3 reads CASSLAGTSDEQFF. In nucleotides, the CDR3 is TGTGCCAGCAGCTTGGCCGGGACTAGCGATGAGCAGTTCTTC.